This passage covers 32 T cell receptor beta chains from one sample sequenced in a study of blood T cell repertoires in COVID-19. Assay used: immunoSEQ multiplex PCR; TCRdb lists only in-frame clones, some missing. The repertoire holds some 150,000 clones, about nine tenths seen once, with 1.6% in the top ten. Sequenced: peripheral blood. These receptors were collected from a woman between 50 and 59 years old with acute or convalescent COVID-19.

The CDR3 loop is CASSPENSHNQPQHF. The DNA for the CDR3 is TGCGCCAGCAGCCCCGAAAACAGTCACAATCAGCCCCAGCATTTT. The chain is built from TRBV4-3 and TRBJ1-5; no reliable D call. Per the germline V gene, CDR1 is LGHNA and CDR2 is YSLEER. This CDR3 is built from 15 residues. The V and J ends lost 4 bases and 3 bases respectively, with 13 bases between them.

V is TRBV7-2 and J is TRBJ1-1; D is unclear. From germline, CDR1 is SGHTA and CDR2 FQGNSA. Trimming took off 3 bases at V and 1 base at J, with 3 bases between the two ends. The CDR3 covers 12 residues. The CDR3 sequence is CASSFRNTEAFF. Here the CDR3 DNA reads TGTGCCAGCAGCTTCAGGAACACTGAAGCTTTCTTT.

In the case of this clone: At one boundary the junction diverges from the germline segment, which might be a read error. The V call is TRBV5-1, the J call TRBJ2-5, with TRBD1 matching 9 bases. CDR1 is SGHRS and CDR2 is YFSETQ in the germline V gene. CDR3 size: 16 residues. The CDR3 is CASSVGDRGNQEAQYF. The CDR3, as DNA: TGCGCCAGCAGCGTGGGCGACAGGGGGAATCAAGAGGCCCAGTACTTC.

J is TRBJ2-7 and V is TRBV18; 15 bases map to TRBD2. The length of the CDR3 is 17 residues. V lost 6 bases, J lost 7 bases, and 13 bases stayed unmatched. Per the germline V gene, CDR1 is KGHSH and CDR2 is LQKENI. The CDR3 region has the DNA TGTGCCAGCTCCCAGGGACTAGCGGGGGGTCCGATGGGTGAGCAGTACTTC. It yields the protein CASSQGLAGGPMGEQYF.

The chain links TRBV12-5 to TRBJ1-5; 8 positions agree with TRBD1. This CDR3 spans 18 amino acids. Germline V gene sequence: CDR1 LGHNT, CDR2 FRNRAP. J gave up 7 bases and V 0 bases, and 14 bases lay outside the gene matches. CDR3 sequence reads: CASGLVTADREWEQPQHF. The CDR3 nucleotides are TGTGCTAGTGGTTTGGTAACCGCGGACAGGGAGTGGGAACAGCCCCAGCATTTT.

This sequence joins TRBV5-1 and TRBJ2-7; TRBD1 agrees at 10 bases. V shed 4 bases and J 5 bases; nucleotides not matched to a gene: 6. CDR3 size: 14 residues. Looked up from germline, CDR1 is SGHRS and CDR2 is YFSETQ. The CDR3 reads CASSLGQGPHEQYF. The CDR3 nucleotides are TGCGCCAGCAGCCTGGGACAGGGGCCCCACGAGCAGTACTTC.

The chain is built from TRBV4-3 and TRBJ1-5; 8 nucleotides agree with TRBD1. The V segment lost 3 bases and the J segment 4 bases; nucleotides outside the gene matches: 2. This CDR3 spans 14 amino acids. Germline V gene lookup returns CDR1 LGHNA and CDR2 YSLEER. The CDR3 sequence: CASSQTGANQPQHF. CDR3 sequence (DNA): TGCGCCAGCAGCCAGACAGGGGCTAATCAGCCCCAGCATTTT.

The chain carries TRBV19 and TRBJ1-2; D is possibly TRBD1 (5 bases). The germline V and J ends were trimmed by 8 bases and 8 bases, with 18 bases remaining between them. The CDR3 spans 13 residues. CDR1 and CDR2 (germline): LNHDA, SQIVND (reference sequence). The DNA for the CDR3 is TGTGCCAGTCGCCCTCGGGGGTCTGGGGGCTACACCTTC. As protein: CASRPRGSGGYTF.

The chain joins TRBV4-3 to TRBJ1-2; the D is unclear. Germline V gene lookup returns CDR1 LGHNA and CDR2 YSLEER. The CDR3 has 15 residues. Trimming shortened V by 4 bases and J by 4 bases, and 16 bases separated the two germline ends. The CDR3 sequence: CASSPSLGESYGYTF. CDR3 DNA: TGCGCCAGCAGCCCTAGCCTCGGGGAATCCTATGGCTACACCTTC.

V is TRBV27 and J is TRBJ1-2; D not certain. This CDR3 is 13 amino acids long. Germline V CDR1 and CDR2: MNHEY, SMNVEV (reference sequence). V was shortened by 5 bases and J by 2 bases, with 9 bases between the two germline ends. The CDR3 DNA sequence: TGTGCCAGCAGTAGACAAGAGAACTATGGCTACACCTTC. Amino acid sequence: CASSRQENYGYTF.

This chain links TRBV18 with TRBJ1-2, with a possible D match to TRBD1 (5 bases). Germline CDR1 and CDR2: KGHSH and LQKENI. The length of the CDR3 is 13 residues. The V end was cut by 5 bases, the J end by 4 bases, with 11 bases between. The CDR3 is CASSSIDSYGYTF. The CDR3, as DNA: TGTGCCAGCTCATCCATCGACAGCTATGGCTACACCTTC.

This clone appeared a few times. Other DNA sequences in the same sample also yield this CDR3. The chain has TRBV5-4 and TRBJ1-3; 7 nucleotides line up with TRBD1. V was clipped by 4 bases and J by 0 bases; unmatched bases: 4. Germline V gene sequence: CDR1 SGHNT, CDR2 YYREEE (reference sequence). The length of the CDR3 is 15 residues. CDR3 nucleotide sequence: TGTGCCAGCAGCCCGGGACAGAGCTCTGGAAACACCATATATTTT. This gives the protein CASSPGQSSGNTIYF.

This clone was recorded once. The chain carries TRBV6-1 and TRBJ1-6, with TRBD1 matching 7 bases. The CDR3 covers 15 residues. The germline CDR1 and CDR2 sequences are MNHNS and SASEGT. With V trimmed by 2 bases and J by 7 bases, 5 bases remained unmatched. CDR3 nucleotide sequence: TGTGCCAGCAGTGAACAACAGGGGACGAATTCACCCCTCCACTTT. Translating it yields CASSEQQGTNSPLHF.

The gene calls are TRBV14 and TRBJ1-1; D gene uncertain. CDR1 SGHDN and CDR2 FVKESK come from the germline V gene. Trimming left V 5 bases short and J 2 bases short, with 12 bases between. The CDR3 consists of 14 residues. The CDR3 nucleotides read TGTGCCAGCAGCTCCCAGACATTCAACACTGAAGCTTTCTTT. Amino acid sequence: CASSSQTFNTEAFF. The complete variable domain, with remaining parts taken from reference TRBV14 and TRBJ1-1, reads EAGVTQFPSHSVIEKGQTVTLRCDPISGHDNLYWYRRVMGKEIKFLLHFVKESKQDESGMPNNRFLAERTGGTYSTLKVQPAELEDSGVYFCASSSQTFNTEAFFGQGTRLTVV.

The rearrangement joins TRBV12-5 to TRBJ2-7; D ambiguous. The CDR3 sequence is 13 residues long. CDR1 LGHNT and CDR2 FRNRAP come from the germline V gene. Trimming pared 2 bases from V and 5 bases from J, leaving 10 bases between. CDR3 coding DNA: TGTGCTAGTGGTTTGCCCCCAGAACACGAGCAGTACTTC. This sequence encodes CASGLPPEHEQYF.

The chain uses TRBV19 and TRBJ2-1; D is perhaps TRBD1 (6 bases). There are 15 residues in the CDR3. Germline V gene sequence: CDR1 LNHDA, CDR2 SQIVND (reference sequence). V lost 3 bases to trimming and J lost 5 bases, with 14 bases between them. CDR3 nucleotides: TGTGCCAGTAGTATTGAACAGGGACCCAACAATGAGCAGTTCTTC. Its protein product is CASSIEQGPNNEQFF.

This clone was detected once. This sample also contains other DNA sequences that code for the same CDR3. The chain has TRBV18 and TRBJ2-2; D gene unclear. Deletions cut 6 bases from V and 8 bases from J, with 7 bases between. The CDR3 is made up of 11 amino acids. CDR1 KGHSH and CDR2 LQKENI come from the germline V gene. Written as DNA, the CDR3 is TGTGCCAGCTCCCCCCTGGGGGAGCTGTTTTTT. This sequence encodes CASSPLGELFF.

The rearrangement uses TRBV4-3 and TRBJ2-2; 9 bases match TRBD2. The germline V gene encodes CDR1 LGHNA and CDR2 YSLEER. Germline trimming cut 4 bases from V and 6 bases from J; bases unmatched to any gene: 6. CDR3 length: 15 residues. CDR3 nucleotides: TGCGCCAGCAGCCTCGTCCTAGCGGGGTCCGGGGAGCTGTTTTTT. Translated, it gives CASSLVLAGSGELFF.

The CDR3 DNA reads as TGTGCCAGTAGCGACGGACAGGGTAAGGGTTCACCCCTCCACTTT. Its protein is CASSDGQGKGSPLHF. The chain joins TRBV19 to TRBJ1-6; 8 bases map to TRBD1. V dropped 6 bases and J dropped 9; count of bases not matched to a gene: 10. CDR3 length equals 15 residues. In germline, CDR1 is LNHDA, CDR2 SQIVND (reference sequence).

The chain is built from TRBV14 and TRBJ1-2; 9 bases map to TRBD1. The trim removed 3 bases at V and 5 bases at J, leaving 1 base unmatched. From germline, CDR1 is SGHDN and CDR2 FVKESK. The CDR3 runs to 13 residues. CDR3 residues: CASSHGQGYGYTF. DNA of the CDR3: TGTGCCAGCAGCCATGGACAGGGGTATGGCTACACCTTC. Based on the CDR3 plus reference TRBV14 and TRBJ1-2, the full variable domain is EAGVTQFPSHSVIEKGQTVTLRCDPISGHDNLYWYRRVMGKEIKFLLHFVKESKQDESGMPNNRFLAERTGGTYSTLKVQPAELEDSGVYFCASSHGQGYGYTFGSGTRLTVV.

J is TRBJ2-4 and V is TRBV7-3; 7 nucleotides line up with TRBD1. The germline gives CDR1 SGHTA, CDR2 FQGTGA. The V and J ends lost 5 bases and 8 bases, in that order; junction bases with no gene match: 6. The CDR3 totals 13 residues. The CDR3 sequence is CASSTYRGDIQYF. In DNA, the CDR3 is TGTGCCAGCAGCACCTACAGGGGTGACATTCAGTACTTC.

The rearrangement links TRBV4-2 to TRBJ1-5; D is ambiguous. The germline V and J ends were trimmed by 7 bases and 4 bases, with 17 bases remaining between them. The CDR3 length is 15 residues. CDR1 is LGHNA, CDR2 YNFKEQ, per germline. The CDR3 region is CASTTSSGTNQPQHF. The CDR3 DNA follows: TGTGCCAGCACCACAAGTTCAGGAACGAATCAGCCCCAGCATTTT.

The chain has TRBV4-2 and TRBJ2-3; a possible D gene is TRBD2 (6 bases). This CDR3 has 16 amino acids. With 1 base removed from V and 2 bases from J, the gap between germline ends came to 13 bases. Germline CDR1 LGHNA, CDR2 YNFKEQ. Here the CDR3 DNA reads TGTGCCAGCAGCCAAGTTAAGGCGGGGCACACAGATACGCAGTATTTT. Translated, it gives CASSQVKAGHTDTQYF.

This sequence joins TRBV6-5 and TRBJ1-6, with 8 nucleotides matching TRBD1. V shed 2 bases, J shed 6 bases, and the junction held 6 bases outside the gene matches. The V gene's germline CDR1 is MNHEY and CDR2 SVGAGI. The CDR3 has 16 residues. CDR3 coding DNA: TGTGCCAGCAGTTACACCGGACAGGGTGGTAATTCACCCCTCCACTTT. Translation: CASSYTGQGGNSPLHF.

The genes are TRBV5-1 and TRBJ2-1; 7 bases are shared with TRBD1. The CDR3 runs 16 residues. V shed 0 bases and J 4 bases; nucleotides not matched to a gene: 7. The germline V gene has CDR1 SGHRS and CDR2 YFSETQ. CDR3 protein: CASSLVARDRYNEQFF. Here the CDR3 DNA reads TGCGCCAGCAGCTTGGTAGCACGGGACAGATACAATGAGCAGTTCTTC. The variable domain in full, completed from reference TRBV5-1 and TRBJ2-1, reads KAGVTQTPRYLIKTRGQQVTLSCSPISGHRSVSWYQQTPGQGLQFLFEYFSETQRNKGNFPGRFSGRQFSNSRSEMNVSTLELGDSALYLCASSLVARDRYNEQFFGPGTRLTVL.

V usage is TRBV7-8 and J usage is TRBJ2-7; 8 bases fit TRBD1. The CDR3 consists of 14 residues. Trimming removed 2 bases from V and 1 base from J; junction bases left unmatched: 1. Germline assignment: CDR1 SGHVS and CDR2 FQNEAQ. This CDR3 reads CASSLQGASYEQYF. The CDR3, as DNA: TGTGCCAGCAGCTTACAGGGGGCGTCCTACGAGCAGTACTTC.

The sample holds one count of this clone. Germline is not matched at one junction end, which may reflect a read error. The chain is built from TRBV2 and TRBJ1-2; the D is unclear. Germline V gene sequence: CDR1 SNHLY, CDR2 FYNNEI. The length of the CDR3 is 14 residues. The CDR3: CASSEFSGDYGCTF. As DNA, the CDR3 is TGTGCCAGCAGTGAATTTTCAGGAGACTATGGCTGCACCTTC.

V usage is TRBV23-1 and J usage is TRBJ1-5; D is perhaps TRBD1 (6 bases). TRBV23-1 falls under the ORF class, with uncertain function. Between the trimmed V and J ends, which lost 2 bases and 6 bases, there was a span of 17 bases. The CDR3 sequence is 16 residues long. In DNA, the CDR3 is TGCGCCAGCAGTCAACTCGGACAGCATGTCTGTCAGCCCCAGCATTTT. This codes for CASSQLGQHVCQPQHF.

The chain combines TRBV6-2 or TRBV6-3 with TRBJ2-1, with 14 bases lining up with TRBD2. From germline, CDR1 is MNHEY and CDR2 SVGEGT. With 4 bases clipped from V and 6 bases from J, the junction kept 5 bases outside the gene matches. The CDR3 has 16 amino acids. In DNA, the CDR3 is TGTGCCAGCAGTTGGGGGACTAGCGGGAGACCCAATGAGCAGTTCTTC. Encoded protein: CASSWGTSGRPNEQFF.

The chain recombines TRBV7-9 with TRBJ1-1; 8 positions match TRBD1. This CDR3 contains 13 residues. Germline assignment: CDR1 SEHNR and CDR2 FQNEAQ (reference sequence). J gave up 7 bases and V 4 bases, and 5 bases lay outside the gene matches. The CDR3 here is CASSSRTGNEAFF. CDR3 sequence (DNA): TGTGCCAGCAGCTCCCGGACAGGGAATGAAGCTTTCTTT.

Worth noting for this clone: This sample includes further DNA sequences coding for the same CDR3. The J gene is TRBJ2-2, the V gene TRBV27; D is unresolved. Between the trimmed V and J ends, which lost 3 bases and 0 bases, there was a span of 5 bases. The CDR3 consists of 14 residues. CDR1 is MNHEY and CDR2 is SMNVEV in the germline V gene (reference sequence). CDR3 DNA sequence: TGTGCCAGCAGTTTGTCCGCGAACACCGGGGAGCTGTTTTTT. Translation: CASSLSANTGELFF.

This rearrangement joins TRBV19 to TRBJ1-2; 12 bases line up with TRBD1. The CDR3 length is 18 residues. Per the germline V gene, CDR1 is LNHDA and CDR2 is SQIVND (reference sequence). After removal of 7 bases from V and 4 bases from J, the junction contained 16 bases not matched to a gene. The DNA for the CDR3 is TGTGCCAGTACCCTGCGGGGGACAGGGGGCCCCTCAGCCTATGGCTACACCTTC. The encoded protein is CASTLRGTGGPSAYGYTF.